These 19 T cell receptor beta chains were all obtained from the same sample, sequenced in a study of blood T cell repertoires in COVID-19. The method was immunoSEQ multiplex PCR; TCRdb's version includes in-frame clones alone and lacks a portion of them. The table lists approximately 210,000 clones, around 81% of them singletons. The specimen sequenced was PBMCs or T cells enriched from blood (not recorded which). These receptors came from a woman aged 45-65 years with acute COVID-19.

The gene calls are TRBV25-1 and TRBJ2-3, with 7 bases lining up with TRBD1. In germline, CDR1 is MGHDK, CDR2 SYGVNS. Trimming took 3 bases from V and 6 from J; bases not matched to a gene: 9. The CDR3 covers 15 residues. Written as DNA, the CDR3 is TGTGCCAGCAGTGAGCGTGGACACAGGGGCGATACGCAGTATTTT. Protein sequence: CASSERGHRGDTQYF.

The chain uses TRBV19 and TRBJ2-3; TRBD2 matches at 10 bases. CDR1 and CDR2 from the germline V gene are LNHDA and SQIVND (reference sequence). The CDR3 totals 15 residues. The trim removed 8 bases at V and 5 bases at J, leaving 10 bases unmatched. The CDR3 protein is CASRGERGGRDTQYF. The CDR3 coding sequence is TGTGCCAGTCGAGGCGAGCGGGGGGGCAGAGATACGCAGTATTTT.

This clone was detected many times. This chain connects TRBV2 to TRBJ2-1, with no clear D. CDR1 and CDR2 (germline): SNHLY, FYNNEI. The CDR3 contains 14 residues. V dropped 2 bases and J dropped 14 bases, with 19 bases sitting between them. CDR3 sequence: CASSEFARSTSEFF. The CDR3 DNA reads TGTGCCAGCAGTGAATTTGCGAGAAGTACGTCTGAGTTCTTC.

The genes are TRBV28 and TRBJ2-1; D is possibly TRBD2 (6 bases). The CDR3 consists of 15 residues. The V and J ends lost 3 bases and 0 bases respectively, with 9 bases between them. Germline lookup yields CDR1 MDHEN and CDR2 SYDVKM. Written as DNA, the CDR3 is TGTGCCAGCAGTTTCGCCGGGAGCTCCTACAATGAGCAGTTCTTC. Protein: CASSFAGSSYNEQFF.

The CDR3 DNA sequence: TGTGCCAGCAGCCCCGGACAGAGACGAACAGATACGCAGTATTTT. This encodes CASSPGQRRTDTQYF. The rearrangement joins TRBV7-2 to TRBJ2-3; maybe TRBD1 (6 bases). Germline values: CDR1 SGHTA, CDR2 FQGNSA. The CDR3 is 15 residues long. Trimming pared 5 bases from V and 3 bases from J, leaving 15 bases between.

A remark on this clone: A single base separates this from a much larger clone, so it may be a read error. The CDR3 nucleotides read TGTGCCAGCAGCTCGGACAGCTATGGCTACACCTTC. It translates to CASSSDSYGYTF. V and J are TRBV6-5 and TRBJ1-2; weak D call: TRBD1 (6 bases). Trimming cost V 6 bases and J 4 bases, with 9 bases left between them. The CDR3 covers 12 residues. Germline lookup yields CDR1 MNHEY and CDR2 SVGAGI.

The gene calls are TRBV19 and TRBJ1-4; TRBD1 aligns across 12 bases. J gave up 11 bases and V 5 bases, and 9 bases lay outside the gene matches. The CDR3 has 15 residues. Germline V gene sequence: CDR1 LNHDA, CDR2 SQIVND (reference sequence). CDR3 DNA sequence: TGTGCCAGTAGTGCCGGGACAGGGGGCTCTATGAAACTGTTTTTT. Its protein is CASSAGTGGSMKLFF.

This chain links TRBV7-2 with TRBJ2-5; 10 nucleotides match TRBD2. This CDR3 has 14 amino acids. V gave up 5 bases and J gave up 4 bases; unmatched junction bases: 4. Germline V gives CDR1 SGHTA, CDR2 FQGNSA. CDR3 residues: CASSESGGGETQYF. CDR3 coding DNA: TGTGCCAGCAGCGAGAGCGGGGGGGGAGAGACCCAGTACTTC.

V is TRBV7-3 and J is TRBJ2-2; possibly TRBD2 for D (6 bases). V was shortened by 2 bases and J by 5 bases, with 6 bases between the two germline ends. The CDR3 consists of 13 residues. Looked up from germline, CDR1 is SGHTA and CDR2 is FQGTGA. The CDR3 region is CASSLAGTGELFF. CDR3 DNA sequence: TGTGCCAGCAGCTTAGCGGGGACCGGGGAGCTGTTTTTT.

This clone was counted only a few times. The rearrangement uses TRBV12-3 or TRBV12-4 and TRBJ2-2; no clear D gene. The germline V and J ends were trimmed by 6 bases and 5 bases, with 10 bases remaining between them. The length of the CDR3 is 13 residues. As DNA, the CDR3 is TGTGCCAGCAGGGCCCGTCAGACCGGGGAGCTGTTTTTT. Its translation: CASRARQTGELFF.

The chain joins TRBV19 to TRBJ1-2, with D possibly TRBD1 on 5 matching bases. The V end was cut by 2 bases, the J end by 6 bases, with 13 bases between. Per the germline V gene, CDR1 is LNHDA and CDR2 is SQIVND (reference sequence). The CDR3 has 14 amino acids. The CDR3 bases are TGTGCCAGTAGTATATTCGTCAGGGAGGATGGCTACACCTTC. Translation: CASSIFVREDGYTF.

This chain joins TRBV18 and TRBJ2-1; the match to TRBD2 covers 11 bases. This CDR3 is built from 16 residues. V shed 3 bases, J shed 4 bases, and the junction held 5 bases outside the gene matches. The V gene's germline CDR1 is KGHSH and CDR2 LQKENI. CDR3 residues: CASSPAGLAVYNEQFF. The CDR3 coding sequence is TGTGCCAGCTCACCTGCGGGACTAGCGGTATACAATGAGCAGTTCTTC.

This chain links TRBV2 with TRBJ2-7; tentative D call: TRBD1 (6 bases). V lost 6 bases, J lost 0 bases, and 15 bases lay in between. This CDR3 spans 15 amino acids. Germline lookup yields CDR1 SNHLY and CDR2 FYNNEI. The CDR3 loop is CASRPVRQASYEQYF. DNA for the CDR3: TGTGCCAGCAGGCCTGTAAGACAGGCCTCCTACGAGCAGTACTTC.

The V and J genes are TRBV6-5 and TRBJ1-2, with 7 bases lining up with TRBD1. The CDR3 loop spans 15 amino acids. Losses at the gene ends were 4 bases for V and 3 bases for J; bases not matched to a gene: 8. Per germline, CDR1 MNHEY and CDR2 SVGAGI. As DNA, the CDR3 is TGTGCCAGCAGTTTACTAGGACAGGAACACTATGGCTACACCTTC. It yields the protein CASSLLGQEHYGYTF.

The chain is built from TRBV18 and TRBJ1-2, with D perhaps matching TRBD1 (6 bases). V lost 3 bases and J 8 bases, leaving 10 bases between the germline ends. CDR3 length equals 12 residues. The germline CDR1 and CDR2 sequences are KGHSH and LQKENI. CDR3 DNA sequence: TGTGCCAGCTCACCCAGGGGACGAGGCTACACCTTC. Translating it yields CASSPRGRGYTF.

V gene TRBV28 combines with J gene TRBJ1-2, with TRBD1 as a possible D gene (6 bases). The CDR3 length is 14 residues. The germline V gene has CDR1 MDHEN and CDR2 SYDVKM. The V and J ends lost 8 bases and 8 bases respectively, with 21 bases between them. The CDR3 DNA sequence: TGTGCCAGCGACTCAGGGGACGCCTTTCGAGGCTACACCTTC. Amino acid sequence: CASDSGDAFRGYTF.

Only a few counts were recorded for this clone. The chain combines TRBV7-9 with TRBJ1-3; 9 positions agree with TRBD1. Germline assignment: CDR1 SEHNR and CDR2 FQNEAQ (reference sequence). This CDR3 spans 19 amino acids. The trim removed 3 bases at V and 3 bases at J, leaving 15 bases unmatched. The CDR3 DNA follows: TGTGCCAGCAGCTTGAGCGATCGGAACAGGGGGCTCCGTGGAAACACCATATATTTT. Residues: CASSLSDRNRGLRGNTIYF.

This chain joins TRBV3-1 (or the pseudogene TRBV3-2) and TRBJ2-1, with 11 bases matching TRBD2. The CDR3 has 16 residues. Germline values: CDR1 LGHDT, CDR2 YNNKEL (reference sequence). Trimming at V came to 6 bases and at J to 0 bases, leaving 4 bases not matched to a gene. The CDR3 nucleotides read TGTGCCAGCAGACTTACTAGCGGGGGCTCCTACAATGAGCAGTTCTTC. Translating it yields CASRLTSGGSYNEQFF.

This chain joins TRBV7-2 and TRBJ2-3, with 14 nucleotides matching TRBD2. The CDR3 loop spans 17 amino acids. The germline V gene has CDR1 SGHTA and CDR2 FQGNSA. V lost 5 bases and J lost 4; bases outside the gene matches: 8. The CDR3 region has the DNA TGTGCCAGCAGCCAGACTAGCGGGGGGGCTTCCGCAGATACGCAGTATTTT. It translates to CASSQTSGGASADTQYF.